This TCR beta chain derives from a study of cytomegalovirus exposure and HLA in healthy donors. Regarding the study as a whole: According to the study, roughly 160 TCR beta chains were cytomegalovirus-associated. Across HLA loci, a later analysis found differing TCR association rates, with DRB1 most and HLA-C fewest. The authors later linked a missense DCLRE1C variant to TCR beta V- and J-gene trimming.

Vbeta (60) and Jbeta (13) primers were used in the PCR. Per the authors' pipeline: Per a later analysis, the number of unique TCR beta chains was roughly 87 million, of which about 11 million were shared. Produced via immunoSEQ multiplex PCR; TCRdb's table is partial and in-frame only. That table furnishes V, J and clone size, whereas the DNA furnished D and trimming. In the table there are roughly 100,000 clones, 76% of which are singletons. The CDR3 loop spans 17 amino acids. Germline V gene data show CDR1 as MDHEN and CDR2 as SYDVKM. Trimming removed 7 bases at V and 3 bases at J, with 22 bases between. This clone came up once. Its antigen is undetermined.

The V gene is TRBV28, the J gene TRBJ1-3; D may be TRBD1 (6 bases). This receptor was identified in a man aged 35-49 years in good health and CMV-seronegative. The specimen was PBMCs. In nucleotides, the CDR3 is TGTGCCAGCAATGACTACGCCGGGACAAGAAATGGAAACACCATATATTTT. This sequence encodes CASNDYAGTRNGNTIYF.